This T cell receptor (beta chain) came from a study of blood T cell repertoires in COVID-19. Method: immunoSEQ multiplex PCR; TCRdb's copy keeps in-frame clones and lacks some. The data contain around 31,000 clones, approximately 90% of them seen just once; the ten biggest clones take up 9.5% to 13%. The CDR3 spans 17 residues. The V gene lost 2 bases and the J gene lost 2 bases, with 17 bases spanning the gap. The germline V gene encodes CDR1 MDHEN and CDR2 SYDVKM. What was sequenced was peripheral blood. J is TRBJ2-3 and V is TRBV28, with D possibly matching TRBD1 (5 bases). The receptor was derived from a man in his sixties with acute or convalescent COVID-19. The CDR3 DNA reads as TGTGCCAGCAGTTTAGGTAGTTGGACATCAAACACAGATACGCAGTATTTT. Its translation is CASSLGSWTSNTDTQYF.